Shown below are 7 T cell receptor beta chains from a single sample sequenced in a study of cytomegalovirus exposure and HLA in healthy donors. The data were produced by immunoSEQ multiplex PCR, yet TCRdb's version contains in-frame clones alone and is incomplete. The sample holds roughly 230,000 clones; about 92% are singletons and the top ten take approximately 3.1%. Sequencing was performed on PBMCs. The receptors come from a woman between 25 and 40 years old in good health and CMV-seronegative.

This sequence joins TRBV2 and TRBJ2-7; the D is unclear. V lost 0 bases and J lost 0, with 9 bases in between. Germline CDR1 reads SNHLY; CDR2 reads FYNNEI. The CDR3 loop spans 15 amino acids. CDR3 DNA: TGTGCCAGCAGTGAAGCTGAAGAGTCCTCCTACGAGCAGTACTTC. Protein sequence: CASSEAEESSYEQYF.

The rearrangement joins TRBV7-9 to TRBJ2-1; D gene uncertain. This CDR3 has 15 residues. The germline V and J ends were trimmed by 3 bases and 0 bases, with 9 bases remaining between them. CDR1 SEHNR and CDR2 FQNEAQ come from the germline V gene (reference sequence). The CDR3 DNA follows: TGTGCCAGCAGCTTCGGGCCTAGCTCCTACAATGAGCAGTTCTTC. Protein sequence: CASSFGPSSYNEQFF.

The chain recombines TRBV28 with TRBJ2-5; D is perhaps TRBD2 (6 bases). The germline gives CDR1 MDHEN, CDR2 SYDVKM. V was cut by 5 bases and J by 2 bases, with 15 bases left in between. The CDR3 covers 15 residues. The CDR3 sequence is CASSSSSVSQETQYF. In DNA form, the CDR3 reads TGTGCCAGCAGTAGTTCTAGCGTGAGTCAAGAGACCCAGTACTTC.

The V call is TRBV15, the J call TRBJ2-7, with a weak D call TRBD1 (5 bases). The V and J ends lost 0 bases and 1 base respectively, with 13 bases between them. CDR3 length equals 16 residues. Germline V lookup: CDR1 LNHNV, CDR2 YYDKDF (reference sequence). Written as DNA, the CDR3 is TGTGCCACCAGCAGAGATCTCGGGCAGGGTTCCTACGAGCAGTACTTC. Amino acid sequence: CATSRDLGQGSYEQYF.

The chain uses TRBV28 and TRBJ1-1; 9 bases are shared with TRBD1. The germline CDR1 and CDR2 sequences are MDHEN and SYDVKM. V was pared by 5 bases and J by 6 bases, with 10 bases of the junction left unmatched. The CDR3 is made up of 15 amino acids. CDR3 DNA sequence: TGTGCCAGCAGTCAACCGGGACAGGGAAGTCCTGAAGCTTTCTTT. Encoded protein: CASSQPGQGSPEAFF. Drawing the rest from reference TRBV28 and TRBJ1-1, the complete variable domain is DVKVTQSSRYLVKRTGEKVFLECVQDMDHENMFWYRQDPGLGLRLIYFSYDVKMKEKGDIPEGYSVSREKKERFSLILESASTNQTSMYLCASSQPGQGSPEAFFGQGTRLTVV.

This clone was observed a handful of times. CDR3 nucleotides: TGTGCCAGCAGCCGGACAGGGGAAAACACCATATATTTT. Its translation is CASSRTGENTIYF. The V gene is TRBV7-9, the J gene TRBJ1-3; 9 nucleotides align to TRBD1. The CDR3 sequence is 13 residues long. Germline V gene data show CDR1 as SEHNR and CDR2 as FQNEAQ (reference sequence). The V segment lost 5 bases and the J segment 6 bases; nucleotides outside the gene matches: 2.

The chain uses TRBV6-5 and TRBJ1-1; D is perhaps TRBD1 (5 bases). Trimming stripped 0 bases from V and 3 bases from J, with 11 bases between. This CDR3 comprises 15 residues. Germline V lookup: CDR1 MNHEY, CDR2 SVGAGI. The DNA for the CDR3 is TGTGCCAGCAGTTACTCGCCCAGGGCGGACACTGAAGCTTTCTTT. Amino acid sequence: CASSYSPRADTEAFF.